This TCR beta chain was documented in a study of human versus mouse CDR3 diversity and MHC coevolution (dated by TCRdb to 2017 to 2019). Study-wide context: According to reports, the immunoSEQ assay detects one in 200,000 T cells and minimizes multiplex PCR amplification bias. As a reference point for TCR selection on multiple MHC II alleles, the study used human naive CD4 T cell repertoires and compared them against human-TCR-locus transgenic mice that have a single MHC II. Across the mouse and human samples, each sample yielded between about 0.6 x 10^7 and 1.7 x 10^7 valid reads. Three healthy volunteer blood donors made up the human cohort, with one aged 30 to 39, one aged 40 to 50 and one aged 60 to 69 at collection. What the work shows at the level of the full study, not this receptor alone: Because human T cells were selected on more than five MHC II alleles, repertoire diversity was not considered directly comparable between humans and mice. On average, more CDR3 deletions and insertions were observed in humans than in mice, indicating greater exonuclease and TdT activity. Among all the groups compared, the lowest clonal inequality scores came from most of the three human donors. iCHAO1 estimates gave humans the largest TCR beta repertoire, around 1.5 million clonotypes, attributed likely to selection by multiple MHC II molecules.

A word on this clone: Its cognate antigen has yet to be identified. Nothing much larger sits one base from this clone, and base qualities are not available.

V is cut by 4 bases and J by 6 bases, and the space between the germline ends is 13 bases. The CDR3 runs 14 residues from the cysteine to the phenylalanine. Only the CDR3 DNA is retained, 42 bases long and in frame from the first base. CDR1 and CDR2, per the germline V gene, are MNHNS and SASEGT. The QIAGEN blood and tissue kit was used to extract genomic DNA from the sorted cells, and that DNA was then quantified on a NanoDrop 1000. TCR alpha and beta chains were deep sequenced and quantified on the immunoSEQ platform using multiplex PCR of genomic DNA. Per the authors' processing: TCR sequences were annotated using IMGT gene and region definitions. As a stand-in for the preselection repertoire, out-of-frame rearrangements were used and set against in-frame clonotypes. The iCHAO1 estimator provided with the immunoSEQ platform was used to estimate repertoire size. Clonal inequality was measured with a Gini index on in-frame amino acid clonotypes, based on the Lorenz curve. The intersect function in the R package tcR was used to count shared clonotypes, while the Jaccard index served to score similarity. The R prcomp function was used without normalization to run principal component analysis of V, J and V-J usage frequencies. Imported from immuneACCESS, the table was reduced by TCRdb to in-frame sequences with V and J called. These copies leave out some clones; in studies compared against another copy, an unresolved V gene accounts for under half, and the cause of the remainder is not known. That table gives V, J and clone size, and the DNA gave D and trimming. Within this sample are tens of thousands of clones, with around 92% of them counted one time only. The top ten clones comprise around 0.15% of the sample.

Fluorescence-activated cell sorting was used to pull naive CD4 T cells, meaning cells that were CD45RO-negative and CD62L-positive, out of the PBMCs. Approximately 46 ml of fresh peripheral blood was collected from each donor, and PBMCs were isolated by Ficoll density centrifugation. Cells were sorted on a FACSAria III instrument, and every sample had a purity above 85%. This receptor was taken from a person between 25 and 75 years old in good health. The chain uses TRBV6-1 and TRBJ1-5, with the D segment identity uncertain. Material: naive CD4+ T cells from blood. The cell subset or site tag for this specimen amounts to: CD45RO-negative CD62L-positive naive CD4 T cells. The CDR3 has the sequence CASSVTEPGQPQHF. The sequenced DNA: TGTGCCAGCAGTGTTACGGAGCCCGGTCAGCCCCAGCATTTT.